A selection of T cell receptor beta chains follows, all from one sample in a study of blood T cell repertoires in COVID-19. Sequencing used immunoSEQ multiplex PCR; TCRdb keeps in-frame clones, though not all of them. The repertoire has fewer than 400,000 clones, approximately 88% of them found once; the top ten carry 4.5% to 5.5%. Sequencing was carried out using PBMCs or T cells enriched from blood (not recorded which). All receptors come from a man between 60 and 70 years old who had recovered from COVID-19. CDR3s include the opening cysteine and the closing phenylalanine or tryptophan. The D gene is left open where the match is weak. Rows give clone size only sometimes, using once, few, many, or a class for an expanded clone.

D	size	V	J	DNA	CDR3
TRBD2	NA	TRBV9	TRBJ2-3	TGTGCCAGCAGCTCAAGACTAGCGGTCGGCACAGATACGCAGTATTTT	CASSSRLAVGTDTQYF
NA	NA	TRBV15	TRBJ1-5	TGTGCCACCAGCAGAGATGGGGTTGGGGCAGGCGTCGGCAATCAGCCCCAGCATTTT	CATSRDGVGAGVGNQPQHF
NA	NA	TRBV5-6	TRBJ1-6	TGTGCCAGCAGCGCGACCGGGGGGGCCCTTGCTACCAATAATTCACCCCTCCACTTT	CASSATGGALATNNSPLHF
TRBD2	NA	TRBV6-1	TRBJ2-7	TGTGCCAGCAGTGAATGGATGGGGGGGTCCTACGAGCAGTACTTC	CASSEWMGGSYEQYF
TRBD2	NA	TRBV11-3	TRBJ2-1	TGTGCCAGCAGCTTGACTAGCTCGAATGAGCAGTTCTTC	CASSLTSSNEQFF
NA	NA	TRBV15	TRBJ2-7	TGTGCCACCAGCAGAGATCCACTCTCCTACGAGCAGTACTTC	CATSRDPLSYEQYF
TRBD1	NA	TRBV6-1	TRBJ1-5	TGTGCCAGCAGTGATCAAAGACAGGGTAATCAGCCCCAGCATTTT	CASSDQRQGNQPQHF
TRBD2	NA	TRBV7-6	TRBJ2-2	TGTGCCAGCAGCTTCGGGACTAGCGGGACCGGGGAGCTGTTTTTT	CASSFGTSGTGELFF
TRBD1	NA	TRBV6-5	TRBJ2-7	TGTGCCAGCAGTTACAGGGGGCCAGTCTACGAGCAGTACTTC	CASSYRGPVYEQYF
TRBD2	NA	TRBV5-6	TRBJ2-1	TGTGCCAGCAGCTTGTGGGGGACTATCATTTACAATGAGCAGTTCTTC	CASSLWGTIIYNEQFF
NA	NA	TRBV19	TRBJ2-1	TGTGCCAGTAGTATAGTAGACACAGGCCTGTTGTTCTTC	CASSIVDTGLLFF
NA	NA	TRBV5-6	TRBJ1-2	TGTGCCAGCAGCCTGTTGACAGGTGAAGGTCGCGGCTACACCTTC	CASSLLTGEGRGYTF
NA	NA	TRBV5-6	TRBJ2-5	TGTGCCAGCAGCTTGGAGAGGAGGACCCAGTACTTC	CASSLERRTQYF
NA	NA	TRBV6-5	TRBJ1-1	TGTGCCAGCAGTTACTCGAATCAGGGGAACACTGAAGCTTTCTTT	CASSYSNQGNTEAFF
TRBD1	NA	TRBV5-1	TRBJ2-2	TGCGCCAGCAGCGTGGGACAGCCGAACACCGGGGAGCTGTTTTTT	CASSVGQPNTGELFF
TRBD2	NA	TRBV7-9	TRBJ2-7	TGTGCCAGCAGCTTTACTAGCGGGACTGTCTCCTACGAGCAGTACTTC	CASSFTSGTVSYEQYF
NA	NA	TRBV14	TRBJ2-5	TGTGCCAGCAGCCAAAGGGGGACCCAGTACTTC	CASSQRGTQYF
TRBD1	NA	TRBV19	TRBJ2-5	TGTGCCAGTAGCCGAAAGGGACAGGGGGAGACCCAGTACTTC	CASSRKGQGETQYF
TRBD1	NA	TRBV9	TRBJ2-7	TGTGCCAGCAGCCTCTCCGGGACAGGGGATGGGCAGTACTTC	CASSLSGTGDGQYF
NA	NA	TRBV6-5	TRBJ2-3	TGTGCCAGCAGTTACTCGTCCGGGAGTACAGATACGCAGTATTTT	CASSYSSGSTDTQYF
NA	NA	TRBV9	TRBJ2-5	TGTGCCAGCAGCGTAGGAGGGAAAGAAAAGACCCAGTACTTC	CASSVGGKEKTQYF
NA	NA	TRBV29-1	TRBJ1-2	TGCAGCGTTGAAAGGCAGGGCTCTGGCTACACCTTC	CSVERQGSGYTF
NA	NA	TRBV14	TRBJ1-3	TGTGCCAGCAGCCAATTTAACTCTGGAAACACCATATATTTT	CASSQFNSGNTIYF
TRBD1	NA	TRBV5-6	TRBJ1-5	TGTGCCAGCAGCTTGGGACAGGGTGGGCAGCCCCAGCATTTT	CASSLGQGGQPQHF
NA	NA	TRBV29-1	TRBJ2-3	TGCAGCGTTGAGGAGGGGGCTCTAGGAGATACGCAGTATTTT	CSVEEGALGDTQYF
NA	NA	TRBV7-2	TRBJ2-2	TGTGCCAGCAGCTTACTTGGAGTAGCCGGGGAGCTGTTTTTT	CASSLLGVAGELFF
TRBD2	NA	TRBV28	TRBJ2-2	TGTGCCAGCAGTCCCCTTATGGGCGGGGGTAACACCGGGGAGCTGTTTTTT	CASSPLMGGGNTGELFF
TRBD1	few	TRBV5-1	TRBJ1-6	TGCGCCAGCAGCTTTGGAGGACAGGGGAATGGGCGGGTCTCGTTT	CASSFGGQGNGRVSF
TRBD1	NA	TRBV9	TRBJ1-5	TGTGCCAGCAGCGGGGGACCGGGACAGGGTAGCCAGCCCCAGCATTTT	CASSGGPGQGSQPQHF
TRBD2	NA	TRBV7-9	TRBJ2-7	TGTGCCAGCAGCTCAACTAGCGACTCCTACGAGCAGTACTTC	CASSSTSDSYEQYF
TRBD1	NA	TRBV7-9	TRBJ1-2	TGTGCCAGCAGCGAGAACGCAGGGACAGATAGGGGCTACACCTTC	CASSENAGTDRGYTF
TRBD1	NA	TRBV7-9	TRBJ2-2	TGTGCCAGCAGCTTACGGGACAGGGAAAACACCGGGGAGCTGTTTTTT	CASSLRDRENTGELFF
NA	NA	TRBV7-2	TRBJ2-3	TGTGCCAGCAGCTCGGACAGCTTCACAAATACGCAGTATTTT	CASSSDSFTNTQYF
TRBD1	NA	TRBV18	TRBJ1-1	TGTGCCAGCTCACCACCGCTGACAGGGGGAACTGAAGCTTTCTTT	CASSPPLTGGTEAFF
NA	NA	TRBV21-1	TRBJ1-1	TGTGCCACTAAACAGGGGGCCACTGAAGCTTTCTTT	CATKQGATEAFF
NA	once	TRBV14	TRBJ2-7	TGTGCCAGCAGCCACAGCTACGAGCAGTACTTC	CASSHSYEQYF
TRBD1	NA	TRBV3-1/TRBV3-2	TRBJ1-2	TGTGCCAGCAGCCTAAAACAGGGGATTGACTATGGCTACACCTTC	CASSLKQGIDYGYTF
NA	NA	TRBV5-1	TRBJ2-7	TGCGCCAGCAGCTTGGTGTCAGGATCCTACGAGCAGTACTTC	CASSLVSGSYEQYF
TRBD2	NA	TRBV28	TRBJ2-3	TGTGCCAGCAGGCCCGGGGGAAGCGGGAGGGCCCCAGATACGCAGTATTTT	CASRPGGSGRAPDTQYF
TRBD2	NA	TRBV5-1	TRBJ2-3	TGCGCCAGCAGCGTACTAGCGGCCCTAGGCACAGATACGCAGTATTTT	CASSVLAALGTDTQYF
NA	once	TRBV18	TRBJ1-6	TGTGCCAGCTCACCAAGGGCCAGGGCAGACTCACCCCTCCACTTT	CASSPRARADSPLHF
TRBD1	NA	TRBV2	TRBJ1-5	TGTGCCAGCAGTCCTCTTACAGGGGTTGGAGAACCCCAGCATTTT	CASSPLTGVGEPQHF
TRBD2	NA	TRBV14	TRBJ2-2	TGTGCCAGCAGCCAAGATTTACTAGCGGGTTCCACCGGGGAGCTGTTTTTT	CASSQDLLAGSTGELFF
NA	once	TRBV9	TRBJ2-3	TGTGCCAGCAGCGTTCTGCGTCGAGAGGGCCCAGATACGCAGTATTTT	CASSVLRREGPDTQYF
TRBD1	NA	TRBV11-2	TRBJ2-7	TGTGCCAGCAGGCATACGTCTGACAGGGGATTCTACGAGCAGTACTTC	CASRHTSDRGFYEQYF
TRBD1	NA	TRBV7-3	TRBJ1-1	TGTGCCAGCAGCCGACAGGGGACGAACACTGAAGCTTTCTTT	CASSRQGTNTEAFF
TRBD1	many	TRBV7-8	TRBJ1-2	TGTGCCAGCAGCTTCACAGGACAGGCATATGGCTACACCTTC	CASSFTGQAYGYTF
NA	NA	TRBV12-3/TRBV12-4	TRBJ1-1	TGTGCCAGCACCCCGGACAGTTTAGAAGCTTTCTTT	CASTPDSLEAFF
TRBD1	few	TRBV27	TRBJ1-2	TGTGCCAGCAGTATCAGGACAGGGGACGGGTATGGCTACACCTTC	CASSIRTGDGYGYTF
TRBD1	NA	TRBV18	TRBJ1-2	TGTGCCAGCTCACCAACTTTAGGGGGCGGCTATGGCTACACCTTC	CASSPTLGGGYGYTF
NA	NA	TRBV5-1	TRBJ1-6	TGCGCCAGCAGCTTGGTAGAGGATTCACCCCTCCACTTT	CASSLVEDSPLHF